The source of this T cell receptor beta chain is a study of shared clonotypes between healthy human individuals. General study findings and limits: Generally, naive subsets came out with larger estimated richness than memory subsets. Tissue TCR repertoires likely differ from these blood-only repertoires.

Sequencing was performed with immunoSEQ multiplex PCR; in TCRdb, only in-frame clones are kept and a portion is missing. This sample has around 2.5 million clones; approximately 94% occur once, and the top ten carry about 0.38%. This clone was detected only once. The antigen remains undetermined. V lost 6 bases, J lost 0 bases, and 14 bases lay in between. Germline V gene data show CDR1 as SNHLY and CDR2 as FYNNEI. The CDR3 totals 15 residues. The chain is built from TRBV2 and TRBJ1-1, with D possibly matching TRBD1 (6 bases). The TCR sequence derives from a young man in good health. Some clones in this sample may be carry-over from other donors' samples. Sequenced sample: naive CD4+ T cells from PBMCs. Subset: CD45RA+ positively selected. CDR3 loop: CASSKNRALNTEAFF. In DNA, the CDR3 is TGTGCCAGCAGCAAAAACAGGGCCCTGAACACTGAAGCTTTCTTT.